This T cell receptor beta chain was sequenced for a study of blood T cell repertoires in COVID-19. Per the original data handling: It was from reference gene primer amplification that nucleated cell counts were estimated. Assay used: immunoSEQ multiplex PCR; TCRdb lists only in-frame clones, some missing. D and trimming were read from the DNA, whereas the V and J calls and clone size are those reported in that table. Among about 370,000 clones listed, roughly 90% were seen once. Germline V CDR1 and CDR2: SGHAT, FQNNGV. The CDR3 loop spans 14 amino acids. V was pared by 7 bases and J by 5 bases, with 17 bases between. This clone appeared once. In Seattle, patients joined the study during active infection and were tracked longitudinally.

The chain has TRBV11-2 and TRBJ1-1; tentative D call: TRBD1 (6 bases). This receptor was taken from a woman in her 30s with COVID-19, enrolled during active disease. Sequences were obtained from peripheral blood. CDR3 sequence: CASNRQGRRTEAFF. The CDR3 bases are TGTGCCAGCAACCGGCAGGGGCGGCGGACTGAAGCTTTCTTT.